These 24 T cell receptor beta chains were sequenced from one sample in a study of T cells in Graves' hyperthyroidism and ophthalmopathy. Researchers took RNA transcripts and amplified the TCR beta CDR3 regions from them. HTBI primers were the set used in a first-round RT-PCR of the TCR CDR3. A single record per CDR3 protein comes from TCRdb applying MiXCR to the multiplex PCR reads. The sample lists approximately 400,000 distinct CDR3 sequences, under 20% occurring once. Sample: blood. The source is a woman aged 18-29 years with Graves' hyperthyroidism.

A few counts support this clonotype. The chain combines TRBV7-3 with TRBJ2-2, with TRBD1 identical over 9 bases. The germline CDR1 and CDR2 sequences are SGHTA and FQGTGA. There are 15 residues in the CDR3. V shed 5 bases, J shed 6 bases, and the junction held 7 bases outside the gene matches. As DNA, the CDR3 is TGTGCCAGCAGCCCAGGGACAGGGCTCGCCGGGGAGCTGTTTTTT. It encodes CASSPGTGLAGELFF.

This clonotype was recorded a few times. The CDR3 region has the DNA TGCGCCAGCAGCTTGGGAAGGAGCTACACCGGGGAGCTGTTTTTT. Its translation is CASSLGRSYTGELFF. V usage is TRBV5-1 and J usage is TRBJ2-2, with D unresolved. Germline lookup yields CDR1 SGHRS and CDR2 YFSETQ. The CDR3 has 15 amino acids. V lost 0 bases, J lost 3 bases, and 9 bases lay in between.

This clonotype was seen at least ten times. The chain recombines TRBV7-9 with TRBJ2-7; tentatively, D is TRBD1 or TRBD2 (5 bases each). Germline-derived CDR1 and CDR2 are SEHNR and FQNEAQ (reference sequence). The CDR3 is 15 residues long. The ends were cut back, 4 bases at V and 3 bases at J, with 16 bases in the middle. The CDR3: CASSSDSNGGYEQYF. The CDR3 nucleotides read TGTGCCAGCAGCTCCGACAGTAATGGGGGCTACGAGCAGTACTTC.

The CDR3 bases are TGTGCCAGCAGCTTAATTGCAGGGGAAGGCACTGAAGCTTTCTTT. It yields the protein CASSLIAGEGTEAFF. V and J are TRBV7-3 and TRBJ1-1, with D possibly TRBD1 on 6 matching bases. This CDR3 spans 15 amino acids. Germline loops: CDR1 SGHTA, CDR2 FQGTGA. Trimming left V 1 base short and J 4 bases short, with 13 bases between. The variable domain in full, completed from reference TRBV7-3 and TRBJ1-1, reads GAGVSQTPSNKVTEKGKYVELRCDPISGHTALYWYRQSLGQGPEFLIYFQGTGAADDSGLPNDRFFAVRPEGSVSTLKIQRTERGDSAVYLCASSLIAGEGTEAFFGQGTRLTVV.

This clonotype was found a few times. This sequence joins TRBV10-3 and TRBJ2-5; maybe TRBD2 (6 bases). The CDR3 runs to 16 residues. V lost 4 bases to trimming and J lost 2 bases, with 17 bases between them. Germline V lookup: CDR1 ENHRY, CDR2 SYGVKD. The CDR3 protein is CAISGGTPGPQETQYF. In DNA form, the CDR3 reads TGTGCCATCAGTGGGGGGACTCCGGGACCACAAGAGACCCAGTACTTC.

The table lists this clonotype with many counts. This chain joins TRBV3-1 and TRBJ1-3; D perhaps matches TRBD1 (6 bases). Per germline, CDR1 LGHDT and CDR2 YNNKEL (reference sequence). CDR3 length: 17 residues. V lost 2 bases and J lost 2, with 16 bases in between. The CDR3 spells CASSQWGQGNAGNTIYF. CDR3 bases: TGTGCCAGCAGCCAATGGGGGCAGGGAAATGCTGGAAACACCATATATTTT. Full variable domain (rest looked up from reference TRBV3-1 and TRBJ1-3): DTAVSQTPKYLVTQMGNDKSIKCEQNLGHDTMYWYKQDSKKFLKIMFSYNNKELIINETVPNRFSPKSPDKAHLNLHINSLELGDSAVYFCASSQWGQGNAGNTIYFGEGSWLTVV.

This clonotype was seen at least ten times. The rearrangement uses TRBV20-1 and TRBJ2-7; D is unresolved. Germline assignment: CDR1 DFQATT and CDR2 SNEGSKA (reference sequence). The CDR3 covers 11 residues. V lost 6 bases to trimming and J lost 3 bases, with 9 bases between them. The CDR3 bases are TGCAGTGCCTGGATCCTCTACGAGCAGTACTTC. Translating gives CSAWILYEQYF.

This clonotype was counted at least ten times. The rearrangement joins TRBV24-1 to TRBJ2-5, with D possibly being TRBD1 (5 bases). Trimming shortened V by 6 bases and J by 5 bases, and 15 bases separated the two germline ends. The CDR3 sequence is 14 residues long. CDR1 KGHDR and CDR2 SFDVKD come from the germline V gene. The CDR3 sequence is CATSNAGPKETQYF. CDR3 sequence (DNA): TGTGCCACCAGTAATGCAGGGCCCAAGGAGACCCAGTACTTC.

Ten or more counts support this clonotype. The rearrangement joins TRBV19 to TRBJ2-6; D may be TRBD2 (7 bases). V was pared by 6 bases and J by 4 bases, with 13 bases between. This CDR3 has 15 residues. CDR1 and CDR2 from the germline V gene are LNHDA and SQIVND (reference sequence). CDR3 DNA sequence: TGTGCCAGTAGGGGGGGGGCGGAAGGGGCCAACGTCCTGACTTTC. This gives the protein CASRGGAEGANVLTF. The whole variable domain, remainder taken from reference TRBV19 and TRBJ2-6, is DGGITQSPKYLFRKEGQNVTLSCEQNLNHDAMYWYRQDPGQGLRLIYYSQIVNDFQKGDIAEGYSVSREKKESFPLTVTSAQKNPTAFYLCASRGGAEGANVLTFGAGSRLTVL.

This clonotype was seen at least ten times. The rearrangement links TRBV12-3 or TRBV12-4 to TRBJ1-2; maybe TRBD1 (5 bases). The CDR3 consists of 13 residues. V was clipped by 4 bases and J by 2 bases, with 8 bases between them. The CDR3 region is CASSSRQNYGYTF. The CDR3 DNA sequence: TGTGCCAGCAGTTCGAGACAGAACTATGGCTACACCTTC.

The sample holds a few counts of this clonotype. The genes are TRBV9 and TRBJ1-3; no definite D call. This CDR3 has 15 residues. V dropped 0 bases and J dropped 0 bases, with 7 bases sitting between them. CDR1 is SGDLS, CDR2 YYNGEE, per germline. The CDR3 region is CASSVGSSSGNTIYF. The CDR3 DNA reads TGTGCCAGCAGCGTAGGGAGTTCCTCTGGAAACACCATATATTTT. Full variable domain (rest looked up from reference TRBV9 and TRBJ1-3): DSGVTQTPKHLITATGQRVTLRCSPRSGDLSVYWYQQSLDQGLQFLIQYYNGEERAKGNILERFSAQQFPDLHSELNLSSLELGDSALYFCASSVGSSSGNTIYFGEGSWLTVV.

V usage is TRBV6-5 and J usage is TRBJ2-5, with TRBD1 matching over 9 bases. Germline V CDR1 and CDR2: MNHEY, SVGAGI. The trim removed 0 bases at V and 5 bases at J, leaving 7 bases unmatched. The CDR3 extends over 16 amino acids. This CDR3 is CASSYSGQGQWETQYF. Here the CDR3 DNA reads TGTGCCAGCAGTTACTCAGGACAGGGGCAGTGGGAGACCCAGTACTTC.

The chain links TRBV6-2 or TRBV6-3 to TRBJ1-3, with D unclear. The length of the CDR3 is 17 residues. Trimming stripped 2 bases from V and 0 bases from J, with 14 bases between. The germline V gene encodes CDR1 MNHEY and CDR2 SVGEGT. The CDR3 loop is CASSYPTYLGSGNTIYF. As DNA, the CDR3 is TGTGCCAGCAGTTACCCGACATATTTGGGCTCTGGAAACACCATATATTTT.

A few counts support this clonotype. This rearrangement joins TRBV30 to TRBJ2-3; D might be TRBD1 or TRBD2, each matching 6 bases. Germline V CDR1 and CDR2: GTSNPN, SVGIG (reference sequence). This CDR3 has 14 residues. Trimming stripped 3 bases from V and 4 bases from J, with 14 bases between. The CDR3 sequence is CAWSGGLLSDTQYF. Here the CDR3 DNA reads TGTGCCTGGAGCGGGGGCCTCCTTTCAGATACGCAGTATTTT.

In this sample, this clonotype turned up a few times. The chain combines TRBV24-1 with TRBJ1-5, with 10 nucleotides matching TRBD1. The CDR3 covers 14 residues. V lost 4 bases to trimming and J lost 7 bases; unmatched junction nucleotides: 3. The germline V gene encodes CDR1 KGHDR and CDR2 SFDVKD. In DNA, the CDR3 is TGTGCCACCAGTGAGCGACAGGGGGCCCAGCCCCAGCATTTT. Translated, it gives CATSERQGAQPQHF.

This clonotype was detected ten times or more. The chain has TRBV7-9 and TRBJ2-7; TRBD1 aligns across 9 bases. The V gene's germline CDR1 is SEHNR and CDR2 FQNEAQ (reference sequence). This CDR3 region has 13 residues. V was pared by 8 bases and J by 2 bases, with 4 bases of the junction left unmatched. The CDR3 region is CASGDRATYEQYF. CDR3 nucleotide sequence: TGTGCCAGCGGGGACAGGGCGACCTACGAGCAGTACTTC. Drawing the rest from reference TRBV7-9 and TRBJ2-7, the complete variable domain is DTGVSQNPRHKITKRGQNVTFRCDPISEHNRLYWYRQTLGQGPEFLTYFQNEAQLEKSRLLSDRFSAERPKGSFSTLEIQRTEQGDSAMYLCASGDRATYEQYFGPGTRLTVT.

For this clonotype: This may come from a read error, since a much larger clone is one base off. The chain uses TRBV27 and TRBJ2-7; 9 bases are a match to TRBD2. The junction had 7 bases not matched to a gene; V was cut back by 7 bases and J by 3 bases. Germline V gives CDR1 MNHEY, CDR2 SMNVEV (reference sequence). CDR3 length equals 14 residues. This CDR3 is CASTKGTSIYEQYF. As DNA, the CDR3 is TGTGCCAGCACCAAGGGGACTAGCATCTACGAGCAGTACTTC.

On this clonotype itself: Given a much more abundant clone one base away, this may be a read error. V gene TRBV2 combines with J gene TRBJ2-7; D remains ambiguous. Trimming stripped 5 bases from V and 13 bases from J, with 12 bases between. The germline V gene has CDR1 SNHLY and CDR2 FYNNEI. This CDR3 region has 10 residues. Here the CDR3 DNA reads TGTGCCAGCAGTAACACAGCGCATTACTTC. It is translated as CASSNTAHYF.

This clonotype was seen at least ten times. This chain uses TRBV20-1 with TRBJ1-5; D is possibly TRBD1 (6 bases). Germline CDR1 and CDR2: DFQATT and SNEGSKA (reference sequence). Deletions cut 0 bases from V and 3 bases from J, with 9 bases between. The CDR3 covers 14 residues. CDR3 residues: CSARDTGPNQPQHF. The CDR3 coding sequence is TGCAGTGCTAGAGATACAGGGCCCAATCAGCCCCAGCATTTT.

This clonotype was observed at least ten times. The CDR3 DNA follows: TGTGCCAGCAGTTTATTAGGGGAACAAGAGACCCAGTACTTC. Amino acid sequence: CASSLLGEQETQYF. The chain joins TRBV28 to TRBJ2-5; D might be TRBD1 (5 bases). Between the trimmed V and J ends, which lost 1 base and 2 bases, there was a span of 8 bases. Germline assignment: CDR1 MDHEN and CDR2 SYDVKM. This CDR3 region has 14 residues.

This clonotype was picked up a small number of times. This CDR3 reads CASSSLGSRTPTPYEQYF. For the CDR3, the DNA is TGTGCCAGCAGTTCGCTTGGGAGTCGGACTCCCACACCCTACGAGCAGTACTTC. This chain uses TRBV12-3 or TRBV12-4 with TRBJ2-7, with TRBD2 as a possible D gene (5 bases). CDR3 length equals 18 residues. V was clipped by 4 bases and J by 2 bases, with 24 bases between them.

The V and J genes are TRBV6-5 and TRBJ1-6; D ambiguous. V was shortened by 2 bases and J by 10 bases, with 15 bases between the two germline ends. The CDR3 length is 15 residues. The germline CDR1 and CDR2 sequences are MNHEY and SVGAGI. CDR3 residues: CASSYRREAGSPLHF. The CDR3 coding sequence is TGTGCCAGCAGTTACCGTCGGGAGGCGGGCTCACCCCTCCACTTT.

This clonotype was recorded at least ten times. V usage is TRBV7-8 and J usage is TRBJ2-7; no firm D call. Trimming left V 4 bases short and J 7 bases short, with 14 bases between. There are 13 residues in the CDR3. Germline V gene sequence: CDR1 SGHVS, CDR2 FQNEAQ. The CDR3 DNA reads TGTGCCAGCAGCTCCCGACTGGCGCGGGAGCAGTACTTC. It is translated as CASSSRLAREQYF.

This clonotype was counted ten times or more. This chain uses TRBV7-2 with TRBJ2-4; D might be TRBD1 (6 bases). The germline V gene encodes CDR1 SGHTA and CDR2 FQGNSA. V dropped 4 bases and J dropped 6 bases, with 10 bases sitting between them. This CDR3 is 13 amino acids long. CDR3 in DNA: TGTGCCAGCAGCTGGGGGCTCGGAAACATTCAGTACTTC. Its translation: CASSWGLGNIQYF.